This TCR beta chain was observed in a study of cytomegalovirus exposure and HLA in healthy donors. Note on this clone: The antigen is undetermined.

Study conclusions and caveats: It emerged from a later analysis that several of the most significant clusters appeared to be linked to common viral pathogens. The authors reported that TCR beta sequences could predict HLA-A and HLA-B alleles. These predictions were accurate for most subjects in the first cohort.

Amplification used 60 Vbeta primers and 13 Jbeta primers. The repertoire was sequenced with immunoSEQ multiplex PCR; TCRdb's copy has only in-frame clones and lacks some. The sample has some 150,000 clones, 76% seen once; the top ten hold under 2%. Looked up from germline, CDR1 is MNHNY and CDR2 is SVGAGI (reference sequence). V lost 4 bases and J 0 bases, leaving 2 bases between the germline ends. This CDR3 spans 12 amino acids. The origin of this receptor is a female donor in good health and CMV-seropositive. The genes are TRBV6-6 and TRBJ2-3; D remains unclear. The sequencing sample was made of PBMCs. In DNA form, the CDR3 reads TGTGCCAGCAGTTCAAGCACAGATACGCAGTATTTT. Amino acid sequence: CASSSSTDTQYF.